This paragraph reports one T cell receptor (beta chain). What it binds is unknown. RNA totalling about 0.5 to 1 ug underwent reverse transcription with random hexamers. TCRdb re-called the immunoSEQ multiplex PCR reads through MiXCR, storing one row per CDR3 protein. The sample has 150,000 to 200,000 distinct CDR3 sequences, around 95% seen once. The record originates from a study of CD8 T cells in Susac syndrome. Study-level points and caveats: The study found that Susac CD8+ clonal expansion peaked in TEMRA cells and active patients.

CDR1 SNHLY and CDR2 FYNNEI come from the germline V gene. CDR3 size: 14 residues. Trimming took off 1 base at V and 8 bases at J, with 15 bases between the two ends. The V call is TRBV2, the J call TRBJ2-7, with D perhaps TRBD1 (6 bases). Sequenced material: CD8+ T cells from PBMCs. This TCR derives from a human donor with Susac syndrome. The CDR3 nucleotides read TGTGCCAGCAGTGAAGGCCCGGGACACAATAAGCAGTACTTC. Protein product: CASSEGPGHNKQYF.